There are many counts of the clone carrying this T cell receptor beta chain. The data belong to a study of T cells after yellow fever vaccination. Template switching by 5'RACE produced TCR cDNA, adding a universal primer site and UMIs. TCRdb analysed the 5' RACE reads with MiXCR anew, one entry per CDR3 protein. The sample shows about 75,000 distinct CDR3 sequences, under 9.5% of them seen only once. CDR1 and CDR2 (germline): MNHEY, SVGEGT. V shed 8 bases and J 0 bases; nucleotides not matched to a gene: 7. The CDR3 totals 16 residues. Sequencing used CD8+ T cells sorted from PBMCs, obtained 9 to 11 days after the first yellow fever vaccination. The clonotype originates from a man between 18 and 29 years old who received the YFV17D yellow fever vaccine. This chain connects TRBV6-2 or TRBV6-3 to TRBJ2-2; 9 bases match TRBD2. CDR3 amino acids: CASGPTSGANTGELFF. The CDR3 bases are TGTGCCAGCGGGCCGACTAGCGGAGCGAACACCGGGGAGCTGTTTTTT.